A selection of T cell receptor beta chains follows, all from one sample in a study of control samples from healthy donors and cancer patients. Profiling relied on immunoSEQ multiplex PCR, and the TCRdb table lists in-frame clones only, not all of them. The data hold 120,000 to 150,000 clones, with approximately 88% observed a single time. Specimen: blood. These receptors originate from a man aged 25 to 40 in good health. The CDR3 runs from the conserved cysteine through the conserved F or W. The D gene is left open where the match is weak. Only some rows state a clone size, as once, few, many or a class for expanded clones.

abundance	d_gene	v_gene	j_gene	CDR3nt	CDR3aa
-	-	TRBV9	TRBJ2-7	TGTGCCAGCAGCGTAGTGGGATTTTACTACGAGCAGTACTTC	CASSVVGFYYEQYF
-	TRBD2	TRBV11-2	TRBJ2-7	TGTGCCAGCAGCTTAGAGGCTAGCGGGAGGGCCATAGACGAGCAGTACTTC	CASSLEASGRAIDEQYF
few	-	TRBV5-1	TRBJ2-1	TGCGCCAGCAGCTATACCGGGACCAGAAATGAGCAGTTCTTC	CASSYTGTRNEQFF
-	-	TRBV10-3	TRBJ2-7	TGTGCCATCAGTGAGTCAAGTCCCTCCTACGAGCAGTACTTC	CAISESSPSYEQYF
-	-	TRBV25-1	TRBJ2-7	TGTGCCAGCAGTGAGGAGGACAGTTCCTACGAGCAGTACTTC	CASSEEDSSYEQYF
-	-	TRBV14	TRBJ1-1	TGTGCCAGCAGCCAAGGGGTCACTGAAGCTTTCTTT	CASSQGVTEAFF
-	TRBD2	TRBV24-1	TRBJ2-3	TGTGCCACCAGTGATGGAGCGGGGGGGGCTAGCACAGATACGCAGTATTTT	CATSDGAGGASTDTQYF
-	-	TRBV4-3	TRBJ2-7	TGCGCCAGCAGCCAAGATCGATCGGGGCAGGGGACCTCCTACGAGCAGTACTTC	CASSQDRSGQGTSYEQYF
-	-	TRBV27	TRBJ2-2	TGTGCCAGCAGTCCCCTCGGCCAGGGAGGCACCGGGGAGCTGTTTTTT	CASSPLGQGGTGELFF
-	-	TRBV6-5	TRBJ2-2	TGTGCCAGCAGAGGAGGCAGGGTGGACACCGGGGAGCTGTTTTTT	CASRGGRVDTGELFF
-	-	TRBV11-1	TRBJ1-3	TGTGCCAGCAGCTCCCGCGGAAAAGGAAACACCATATATTTT	CASSSRGKGNTIYF
-	TRBD1	TRBV19	TRBJ2-2	TGTGCCAGTAGTTGGACAGGGATGGACACCGGGGAGCTGTTTTTT	CASSWTGMDTGELFF
-	TRBD1	TRBV7-2	TRBJ1-5	TGTGCCACCGCACCGGGACAGGGTATTGGGCAGCCCCAGCATTTT	CATAPGQGIGQPQHF
once	-	TRBV7-8	TRBJ2-3	TGTGCCAGCAGCCCTAGGACGGAGATCAGCACAGATACGCAGTATTTT	CASSPRTEISTDTQYF
-	-	TRBV19	TRBJ1-5	TGTGCCAGTAGTTTCACGGGACGCCTGGGCAATCAGCCCCAGCATTTT	CASSFTGRLGNQPQHF
-	-	TRBV7-9	TRBJ1-6	TGTGCCGGGAGGAGCTCCTATAATTCACCCCTCCACTTT	CAGRSSYNSPLHF
-	-	TRBV4-2	TRBJ1-2	TGTGCCAGCAGCCAAGCCGCGGGGGTTAACTATGGCTACACCTTC	CASSQAAGVNYGYTF
once	TRBD1	TRBV19	TRBJ1-2	TGTGCCAGTAGTCCCCAGGACAGGGGGAAATTCAACTATGGCTACACCTTC	CASSPQDRGKFNYGYTF
-	-	TRBV19	TRBJ1-5	TGTGCCAGTAGCTGGGACGTCCGCGGCCAGCCCCAGCATTTT	CASSWDVRGQPQHF
few	-	TRBV4-3	TRBJ1-2	TGCGCCAGCAGCCAAGACGAGGGGCGGGTCGATGGCTACACCTTC	CASSQDEGRVDGYTF
-	-	TRBV9	TRBJ2-3	TGTGCCAGCAACGAACGGGGAATTCGCACAGATACGCAGTATTTT	CASNERGIRTDTQYF
-	-	TRBV6-5	TRBJ2-7	TGTGCCAGCAGTTACCCAGTAGGACCGCAGTACTTC	CASSYPVGPQYF
-	TRBD1	TRBV2	TRBJ2-6	TGTGCCAGCAGTGAGGGACAGGGAAGGTCTGGGGCCAACGTCCTGACTTTC	CASSEGQGRSGANVLTF
-	-	TRBV6-4	TRBJ2-3	TGTGCCAGCAGGAGCGGGGCAGGGGCGAAAAATACGCAGTATTTT	CASRSGAGAKNTQYF
-	-	TRBV6-5	TRBJ2-2	TGTGCCAGCTGCCCCCGGGGGGCAGGCACCGGGGAGCTGTTTTTT	CASCPRGAGTGELFF
-	TRBD1	TRBV6-1	TRBJ2-7	TGTGCCAGCAGTGAAGATGGCAGGGGGAGCGACGAGCAGTACTTC	CASSEDGRGSDEQYF
-	-	TRBV19	TRBJ1-1	TGTGCCAGTACCTGGGGTATTGCTGAAGCTTTCTTT	CASTWGIAEAFF
-	-	TRBV5-5	TRBJ1-3	TGTGCCAGCAGCGGCCACAAGTGGCCCCGGGGTGTGTCTGGAAACACCATATATTTT	CASSGHKWPRGVSGNTIYF
-	-	TRBV5-1	TRBJ2-2	TGCGCCAGCAGCATTTTGGGCACCGGGGAGCTGTTTTTT	CASSILGTGELFF
-	TRBD1	TRBV7-9	TRBJ2-5	TGTGCCAGCAGCACCCACAGGGGCAAAGAGACCCAGTACTTC	CASSTHRGKETQYF
-	-	TRBV2	TRBJ1-5	TGTGCCAGCAGTAAGGGGACATCAACGCGGCCCCAGCATTTT	CASSKGTSTRPQHF
-	-	TRBV6-4	TRBJ2-7	TGTGCCAGCAGTGAGTCTGCTTCCTACGAGCAGTACTTC	CASSESASYEQYF
-	TRBD1	TRBV19	TRBJ1-5	TGTGCCAGTAGTATAGATCCGGGACAGGTTTTTCAGCCCCAGCATTTT	CASSIDPGQVFQPQHF
-	-	TRBV28	TRBJ1-5	TGTGCCAGCAGGGTCGATTTAGGGGGGAATAGCAATCAGCCCCAGCATTTT	CASRVDLGGNSNQPQHF
-	TRBD2	TRBV7-2	TRBJ2-5	TGTGCCAGCAGGGAAGCGGGAGTCGGAGAGACCCAGTACTTC	CASREAGVGETQYF
-	TRBD1	TRBV11-3	TRBJ2-3	TGTGCCAGCAGCCAAGCCACCTCCGGGACAGGGGCCACTAGCACAGATACGCAGTATTTT	CASSQATSGTGATSTDTQYF
once	-	TRBV3-1/TRBV3-2	TRBJ2-5	TGTGCCAGCAGCGATATTAGGAAAGAGACCCAGTACTTC	CASSDIRKETQYF
once	-	TRBV4-2	TRBJ2-2	TGTGCCAGCAGCCAAGAGTGGGGAGGTGGCGGGGAGCTGTTTTTT	CASSQEWGGGGELFF
-	-	TRBV24-1	TRBJ1-5	TGTGCCACCAGTAGGGGAGTACTTTCGGGAAGCAATCAGCCCCAGCATTTT	CATSRGVLSGSNQPQHF
few	-	TRBV19	TRBJ1-5	TGTGCCAGTAGTGCGATGATCCAAAATAGCAATCAGCCCCAGCATTTT	CASSAMIQNSNQPQHF
-	TRBD2	TRBV19	TRBJ2-1	TGTGCCAGTAGTAGGGTCCGGACTAGCGGGAGTTATAATGAGCAGTTCTTC	CASSRVRTSGSYNEQFF
-	-	TRBV24-1	TRBJ2-5	TGTGCCACCAGTGACTCCCCCTTCCGGGACACGTACCAAGAGACCCAGTACTTC	CATSDSPFRDTYQETQYF
-	-	TRBV12-3/TRBV12-4	TRBJ1-1	TGTGCCAGCAGCCCCTGGGGGAACACTGAAGCTTTCTTT	CASSPWGNTEAFF
-	TRBD1	TRBV5-6	TRBJ2-7	TGTGCCAGCAGCTTGGAGGGCAGGGGGCAGTACGAGCAGTACTTC	CASSLEGRGQYEQYF
-	-	TRBV6-6	TRBJ1-2	TGTGCCAGCAGCCAGACTGGACGGGGCTACACCTTC	CASSQTGRGYTF
-	-	TRBV27	TRBJ1-2	TGTGCCAGCAGTTCCCTCTCCGGGACGGCATGGCGAGGCTACACCTTC	CASSSLSGTAWRGYTF
-	TRBD2	TRBV7-8	TRBJ2-3	TGTGCCAGCAAAAGACTAGCAGACACAGATACGCAGTATTTT	CASKRLADTDTQYF
-	TRBD2	TRBV3-1/TRBV3-2	TRBJ2-5	TGTGCCAGCAGCCAAGGGACTAGCGGTAGGTACCAAGAGACCCAGTACTTC	CASSQGTSGRYQETQYF
-	TRBD2	TRBV14	TRBJ2-3	TGTGCCAGCAGCCAAGACCGCTGGGGACTAGCGGGGATCCCAGATACGCAGTATTTT	CASSQDRWGLAGIPDTQYF
-	-	TRBV7-2	TRBJ2-3	TGTGCCAGCAGCTTTGGAAGGGCCCCCTTAGATACGCAGTATTTT	CASSFGRAPLDTQYF
-	TRBD1	TRBV6-5	TRBJ2-7	TGTGCCAGCAGTACAACCGGGACAGGGGGTTACGAGCAGTACTTC	CASSTTGTGGYEQYF
-	TRBD1	TRBV5-1	TRBJ2-6	TGCGCCAGCAGCTTGGGGGACAGCTCTGGGGCCAACGTCCTGACTTTC	CASSLGDSSGANVLTF
-	-	TRBV2	TRBJ2-1	TGTGCCAGCAGTGTTACCGCCGACATTAACTACAATGAGCAGTTCTTC	CASSVTADINYNEQFF
once	-	TRBV4-1	TRBJ1-5	TGCGCCAGCAGCCAAGATAGAGGGAACAATCAGCCCCAGCATTTT	CASSQDRGNNQPQHF
-	-	TRBV19	TRBJ1-2	TGTGCCAGTAGTATAGATCCCAGGGACAAAGTCCGGACTGCTAACTATGGCTACACCTTC	CASSIDPRDKVRTANYGYTF
once	-	TRBV4-3	TRBJ1-3	TGCGCCAGCAGCCAATTGGGAAGCCCTGTGGCATATTTT	CASSQLGSPVAYF
-	TRBD2	TRBV6-5	TRBJ2-1	TGTGCCAGCAGTTTCGGCGGGAGGGCCGCCTACAATGAGCAGTTCTTC	CASSFGGRAAYNEQFF
few	-	TRBV6-2/TRBV6-3	TRBJ2-6	TGTGCCAGCAGTCAATCCGGGGCCAACGTCCTGACTTTC	CASSQSGANVLTF
-	TRBD1	TRBV27	TRBJ1-5	TGTGCCAGCAGTCCTGGGACAGGGCGTAATCAGCCCCAGCATTTT	CASSPGTGRNQPQHF